The 30 T cell receptor beta chains reported below all come from one sample, sequenced in a study of blood T cell repertoires in COVID-19. Profiled with immunoSEQ multiplex PCR; TCRdb holds only in-frame clones, not every one. The sample yields approximately 180,000 clones, over 75% seen once. The sequencing sample was made of peripheral blood. Receptors originate from a person aged 65 to 79 with COVID-19, enrolled during active disease.

The rearrangement links TRBV19 to TRBJ2-2, with 8 nucleotides matching TRBD1. The ends lost 9 bases at V and 4 bases at J; junction bases unmatched: 7. CDR1 and CDR2 (germline): LNHDA, SQIVND (reference sequence). The CDR3 covers 14 residues. DNA for the CDR3: TGTGCCAGCACGGACAGGGTCGGCACCGGGGAGCTGTTTTTT. Translating gives CASTDRVGTGELFF.

The chain combines TRBV28 with TRBJ1-2, with 10 bases aligning to TRBD1. With 5 bases clipped from V and 8 bases from J, the junction kept 14 bases outside the gene matches. Germline V gene lookup returns CDR1 MDHEN and CDR2 SYDVKM. This CDR3 has 16 amino acids. The CDR3 sequence: CASSPPPTGGAGGYTF. CDR3 sequence (DNA): TGTGCCAGCAGTCCTCCCCCGACAGGGGGCGCGGGGGGCTACACCTTC.

This clone has just one count. The rearrangement joins TRBV9 to TRBJ2-7; TRBD1 matches at 7 bases. J gave up 3 bases and V 0 bases, and 3 bases lay outside the gene matches. The germline V gene encodes CDR1 SGDLS and CDR2 YYNGEE. This CDR3 comprises 14 residues. CDR3 DNA sequence: TGTGCCAGCAGCGTAGCAGGGGGTTTCTACGAGCAGTACTTC. It codes for CASSVAGGFYEQYF.

The DNA for the CDR3 is TGTGCCAGCAGCCAGTGGGGGGGTGAAAAACTGTTTTTT. It specifies CASSQWGGEKLFF. The chain has TRBV12-3 or TRBV12-4 and TRBJ1-4, with D perhaps matching TRBD1 (5 bases). V gave up 6 bases and J gave up 7 bases, with 12 bases separating them. The CDR3 loop spans 13 amino acids.

In its sample, this clone was seen once. As DNA, the CDR3 is TGTGCCACCCAGAACCGGGGGGCGATTCCAATCTACGAGCAGTACTTC. The encoded protein is CATQNRGAIPIYEQYF. V gene TRBV24-1 combines with J gene TRBJ2-7; maybe TRBD2 (7 bases). Trimming removed 9 bases from V and 3 bases from J, with 23 bases in between. Germline V gene lookup returns CDR1 KGHDR and CDR2 SFDVKD. CDR3 size: 16 residues.

The rearrangement uses TRBV30 and TRBJ2-2, with 7 bases matching TRBD1. Germline CDR1 is GTSNPN and CDR2 is SVGIG (reference sequence). Trimming took 5 bases from V and 5 from J; bases not matched to a gene: 5. The CDR3 has 13 residues. The CDR3 loop reads CAWRGQQTGELFF. The DNA for the CDR3 is TGTGCCTGGCGGGGACAGCAGACCGGGGAGCTGTTTTTT.

The V call is TRBV11-2, the J call TRBJ2-3, with D possibly being TRBD1 (6 bases). V lost 3 bases and J lost 2, with 9 bases in between. The CDR3 runs 14 residues. Germline loops: CDR1 SGHAT, CDR2 FQNNGV. CDR3 amino acids: CASSFGQTTDTQYF. The CDR3 DNA is TGTGCCAGCAGCTTTGGACAGACCACAGATACGCAGTATTTT.

The chain recombines TRBV27 with TRBJ2-7; 10 bases map to TRBD1. From germline, CDR1 is MNHEY and CDR2 SMNVEV (reference sequence). Losses at the gene ends were 8 bases for V and 2 bases for J; bases not matched to a gene: 18. The CDR3 consists of 18 residues. CDR3 sequence (DNA): TGTGCCAGCGGAGTTGGCCGACATCGCGGGACAGGGGCCTACGAGCAGTACTTC. Translated, it gives CASGVGRHRGTGAYEQYF.

The V gene is TRBV12-3 or TRBV12-4, the J gene TRBJ2-7; D is possibly TRBD1 (6 bases). The V end was cut by 6 bases, the J end by 4 bases, with 13 bases between. The CDR3 length is 13 residues. CDR3 region: CASRRTGIYEQYF. CDR3 coding DNA: TGTGCCAGCAGACGAACAGGGATATACGAGCAGTACTTC.

This sequence joins TRBV9 and TRBJ1-6, with 7 bases that match TRBD1. Germline lookup yields CDR1 SGDLS and CDR2 YYNGEE. The ends lost 4 bases at V and 0 bases at J; junction bases unmatched: 10. This CDR3 spans 18 amino acids. The CDR3 region is CASSSQDRHSSYNSPLHF. Written as DNA, the CDR3 is TGTGCCAGCAGCTCTCAGGACAGGCACAGCTCCTATAATTCACCCCTCCACTTT.

The rearrangement uses TRBV19 and TRBJ2-7; a possible D gene is TRBD1 (5 bases). There are 15 residues in the CDR3. The ends were cut back, 9 bases at V and 0 bases at J, with 18 bases in the middle. Germline V CDR1 and CDR2: LNHDA, SQIVND (reference sequence). DNA for the CDR3: TGTGCCAGCTCCCCGAGCACAGGTGGCTCCTACGAGCAGTACTTC. Its translation: CASSPSTGGSYEQYF.

The CDR3 protein is CASSHTGGAETQYF. The CDR3 nucleotides are TGTGCCAGCAGTCATACAGGGGGCGCAGAGACCCAGTACTTC. The J gene is TRBJ2-5, the V gene TRBV27, with 9 bases identical to TRBD1. Germline CDR1 reads MNHEY; CDR2 reads SMNVEV (reference sequence). J gave up 4 bases and V 5 bases, and 5 bases lay outside the gene matches. CDR3 size: 14 residues.

The chain recombines TRBV7-2 with TRBJ2-5; TRBD2 matches at 11 bases. The J segment lost 5 bases and the V segment lost 5 bases, leaving 7 bases of the junction unmatched. CDR1 and CDR2 from the germline V gene are SGHTA and FQGNSA. CDR3 length equals 15 residues. CDR3 nucleotide sequence: TGTGCCAGCAGCACGCGACTAGCGGGACGGGAGACCCAGTACTTC. It is translated as CASSTRLAGRETQYF.

The V and J genes are TRBV28 and TRBJ2-2, with D possibly matching TRBD1 (5 bases). With 6 bases removed from V and 6 bases from J, the gap between germline ends came to 14 bases. The CDR3 has 14 residues. Germline V gives CDR1 MDHEN, CDR2 SYDVKM. The CDR3 loop is CASRWSRASGELFF. CDR3 DNA: TGTGCCAGCAGATGGAGCAGGGCTTCCGGGGAGCTGTTTTTT.

The rearrangement links TRBV10-3 to TRBJ1-1; 9 bases agree with TRBD1. Germline CDR1 is ENHRY and CDR2 is SYGVKD. CDR3 length: 14 residues. Trimming took 6 bases from V and 1 from J; bases not matched to a gene: 3. CDR3 region: CAISVGQGNTEAFF. In DNA form, the CDR3 reads TGTGCCATCAGCGTGGGACAGGGGAACACTGAAGCTTTCTTT.

V usage is TRBV10-3 and J usage is TRBJ2-7; tentative D call: TRBD2 (5 bases). The V end lost 0 bases, the J end lost 4 bases, and 13 bases lay between the germline ends. CDR1 and CDR2 (germline): ENHRY, SYGVKD. This CDR3 comprises 15 residues. CDR3 sequence (DNA): TGTGCCATCAGTGAGTCTGCGGAACCGGGGTACGAGCAGTACTTC. This codes for CAISESAEPGYEQYF.

The V gene is TRBV7-3, the J gene TRBJ1-1, with D possibly TRBD1 on 5 matching bases. Per germline, CDR1 SGHTA and CDR2 FQGTGA. V dropped 5 bases and J dropped 4 bases, with 20 bases sitting between them. CDR3 size: 16 residues. The CDR3 sequence is CASSEVGGAGSTEAFF. In nucleotides, the CDR3 is TGTGCCAGCAGCGAGGTGGGCGGGGCGGGGAGCACTGAAGCTTTCTTT.

The chain recombines TRBV14 with TRBJ1-4, with 7 bases that match TRBD1. CDR3 length: 16 amino acids. Germline values: CDR1 SGHDN, CDR2 FVKESK. V shed 4 bases and J 4 bases; nucleotides not matched to a gene: 9. The CDR3 loop is CASSPLPGQYNEKLFF. In DNA, the CDR3 is TGTGCCAGCAGCCCACTTCCGGGACAGTATAATGAAAAACTGTTTTTT.

The CDR3 here is CASSLDRSGGMNTEAFF. CDR3 sequence (DNA): TGTGCCAGCAGCTTAGACCGCTCGGGGGGCATGAACACTGAAGCTTTCTTT. This rearrangement joins TRBV7-8 to TRBJ1-1, with a possible D match to TRBD1 (6 bases). Germline-derived CDR1 and CDR2 are SGHVS and FQNEAQ. This CDR3 is built from 17 residues. V was shortened by 1 base and J by 0 bases, with 15 bases between the two germline ends.

In nucleotides, the CDR3 is TGTGCCAGCAGTTTGACAATTGCGCACACCATATATTTT. This translates into CASSLTIAHTIYF. The chain employs TRBV12-3 or TRBV12-4 and TRBJ1-3; D ambiguous. The CDR3 length is 13 residues. The V and J ends lost 3 bases and 8 bases respectively, with 11 bases between them.

The chain combines TRBV19 with TRBJ2-2; 10 positions match TRBD1. Germline V gene lookup returns CDR1 LNHDA and CDR2 SQIVND (reference sequence). The CDR3 is made up of 16 amino acids. V was pared by 3 bases and J by 4 bases, with 5 bases of the junction left unmatched. The CDR3: CASSIPRDRGTGELFF. The CDR3 bases are TGTGCCAGTAGTATCCCCCGGGACAGGGGCACCGGGGAGCTGTTTTTT.

V gene TRBV7-9 combines with J gene TRBJ1-1, with a tentative D call TRBD1 (5 bases). Germline-derived CDR1 and CDR2 are SEHNR and FQNEAQ (reference sequence). The V end was cut by 5 bases, the J end by 3 bases, with 19 bases between. The CDR3 is 16 residues long. CDR3 coding DNA: TGTGCCAGCAGCATTCTTAGACCCCGGGGGGACACTGAAGCTTTCTTT. This codes for CASSILRPRGDTEAFF.

The chain couples TRBV28 to TRBJ2-7; 13 bases line up with TRBD2. V trimming: 3 bases; J trimming: 2 bases; junction bases outside the gene matches: 4. The CDR3 is 16 amino acids. The germline CDR1 and CDR2 sequences are MDHEN and SYDVKM. The CDR3 reads CASSFWGLAGTYEQYF. The CDR3 DNA reads as TGTGCCAGCAGTTTTTGGGGACTAGCGGGAACCTACGAGCAGTACTTC.

This clone was recorded a few times. CDR3 amino acids: CASSLEAGVSQPQHF. Here the CDR3 DNA reads TGCGCCAGCAGCTTGGAGGCAGGGGTTAGTCAGCCCCAGCATTTT. The gene calls are TRBV5-1 and TRBJ1-5, with a tentative D call TRBD1 (6 bases). The CDR3 is 15 amino acids. CDR1 SGHRS and CDR2 YFSETQ come from the germline V gene. V gave up 0 bases and J gave up 6 bases, with 13 bases separating them.

The J gene is TRBJ2-5, the V gene TRBV25-1; 7 bases match TRBD1. V dropped 1 base and J dropped 0; count of bases not matched to a gene: 5. CDR3 length equals 16 residues. Germline CDR1 MGHDK, CDR2 SYGVNS. CDR3 sequence (DNA): TGTGCCAGCAGTGAATGGGGGACAGTGGACCAAGAGACCCAGTACTTC. Encoded protein: CASSEWGTVDQETQYF.

The gene calls are TRBV11-3 and TRBJ2-2; 14 bases map to TRBD2. CDR1 and CDR2 from the germline V gene are SGHNT and YENEEA. V shed 8 bases and J 4 bases; nucleotides not matched to a gene: 0. CDR3 size: 14 residues. CDR3 region: CASGTSGGTGELFF. Here the CDR3 DNA reads TGTGCCAGCGGGACTAGCGGGGGCACCGGGGAGCTGTTTTTT.

This chain links TRBV7-2 with TRBJ2-7, with 8 bases aligning to TRBD1. J gave up 3 bases and V 5 bases, and 9 bases lay outside the gene matches. The CDR3 is 15 amino acids. Germline V gene data show CDR1 as SGHTA and CDR2 as FQGNSA. CDR3 sequence: CASSPRPGGGYEQYF. In nucleotides, the CDR3 is TGTGCCAGCAGCCCACGCCCAGGGGGCGGCTACGAGCAGTACTTC.

This rearrangement joins TRBV28 to TRBJ2-2, with a possible D match to TRBD1 (6 bases). The CDR3 has 16 amino acids. Germline CDR1 and CDR2: MDHEN and SYDVKM. V lost 5 bases and J 6 bases, leaving 19 bases between the germline ends. This chain's CDR3 is CASSTYRVEMAGELFF. The CDR3 coding sequence is TGTGCCAGCAGTACATACAGGGTGGAAATGGCCGGGGAGCTGTTTTTT.

The DNA for the CDR3 is TGCAGTGCTAGTCCCGGCACTAGCGGGGGTTACGAGCAGTACTTC. It translates to CSASPGTSGGYEQYF. J is TRBJ2-7 and V is TRBV20-1; 11 bases align to TRBD2. This CDR3 contains 15 residues. Germline CDR1 and CDR2: DFQATT and SNEGSKA (reference sequence). J was trimmed by 4 bases and V by 3 bases; bases with no gene match: 8.

The rearrangement links TRBV19 to TRBJ2-5, with D maybe TRBD2 (6 bases). The germline V gene has CDR1 LNHDA and CDR2 SQIVND (reference sequence). The CDR3 extends over 15 amino acids. Between the trimmed V and J ends, which lost 5 bases and 2 bases, there was a span of 15 bases. CDR3 sequence reads: CASSGGGVSQETQYF. In nucleotides, the CDR3 is TGTGCCAGTAGTGGGGGAGGAGTTAGTCAAGAGACCCAGTACTTC.